In its sample, the clone carrying this TCR beta chain was seen a few times. The antigen is undetermined. V lost 3 bases, J lost 4 bases, and 12 bases lay in between. CDR3 length: 13 amino acids. Germline V lookup: CDR1 DFQATT, CDR2 SNEGSKA (reference sequence). The data are from a study of response to subunit inactivated influenza vaccine. Study-wide findings and caveats: The authors offered the suggestion that each seasonal influenza vaccination recruits few new T cells.

TCRdb reprocessed the RT-PCR reads via MiXCR and lists one record per CDR3 protein. The sample has some 480,000 distinct CDR3 sequences, roughly 11% seen once. This sequence originates from a man in his forties or fifties who received an inactivated influenza vaccine. The chain combines TRBV20-1 with TRBJ2-5, with D possibly matching TRBD1 (6 bases). Specimen: PBMCs from blood, collected more than 35 days after vaccination. As DNA, the CDR3 is TGCAGTGCTAGGGGCAGGGGACGAGAGACCCAGTACTTC. Protein: CSARGRGRETQYF.